This record covers a single TCR beta chain. Its antigen is unknown. This entry belongs to a study of identical twins. Study-level findings and limits: Excess sharing between twins was weaker in beta out-of-frame sequences. Out-of-frame alpha sequences shared by twins were enriched for low generation probability.

The CDR3 loop spans 12 amino acids. Between the trimmed V and J ends, which lost 2 bases and 8 bases, there was a span of 9 bases. Germline CDR1 is MNHEY and CDR2 is SVGEGT. TCRdb used MiXCR to reprocess the 5' RACE reads, holding one entry per CDR3 protein. Among 500,000 to 650,000 distinct CDR3 sequences listed, 20% to 25% were seen once. These data were likewise used in another study, on yellow fever vaccine responses in identical twins.

This chain connects TRBV6-2 or TRBV6-3 to TRBJ1-2, with D uncertain. This TCR was sampled from a woman aged 18-29 years in good health. Material: CD4+ T cells sorted from blood. For the CDR3, the DNA is TGTGCCAGCAGTTACCACGCAGGCGGCTACACCTTC. Its protein is CASSYHAGGYTF.